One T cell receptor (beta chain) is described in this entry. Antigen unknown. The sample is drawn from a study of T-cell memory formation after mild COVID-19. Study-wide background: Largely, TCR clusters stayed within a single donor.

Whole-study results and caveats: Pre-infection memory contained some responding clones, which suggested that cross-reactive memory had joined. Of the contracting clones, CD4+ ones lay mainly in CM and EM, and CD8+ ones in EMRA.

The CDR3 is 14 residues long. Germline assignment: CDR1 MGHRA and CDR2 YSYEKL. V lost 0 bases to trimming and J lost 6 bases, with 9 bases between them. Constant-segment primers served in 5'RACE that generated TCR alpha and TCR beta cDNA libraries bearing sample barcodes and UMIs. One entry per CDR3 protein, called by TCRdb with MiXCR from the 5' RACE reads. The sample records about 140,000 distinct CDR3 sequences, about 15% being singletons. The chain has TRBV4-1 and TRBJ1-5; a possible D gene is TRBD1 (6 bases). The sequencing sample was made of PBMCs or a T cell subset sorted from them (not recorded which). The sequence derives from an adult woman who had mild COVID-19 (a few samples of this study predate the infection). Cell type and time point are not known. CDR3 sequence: CASSQDDRLQPQHF. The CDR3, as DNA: TGCGCCAGCAGCCAAGATGACAGGCTTCAGCCCCAGCATTTT.